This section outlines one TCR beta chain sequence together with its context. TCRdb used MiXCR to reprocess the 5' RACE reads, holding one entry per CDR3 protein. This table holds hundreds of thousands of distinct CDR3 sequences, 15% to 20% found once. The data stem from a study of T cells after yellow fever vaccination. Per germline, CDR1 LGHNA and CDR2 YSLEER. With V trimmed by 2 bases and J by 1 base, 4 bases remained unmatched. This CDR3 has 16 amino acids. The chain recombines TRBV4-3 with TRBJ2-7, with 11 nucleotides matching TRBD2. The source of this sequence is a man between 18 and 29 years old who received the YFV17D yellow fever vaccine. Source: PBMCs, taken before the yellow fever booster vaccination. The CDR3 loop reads CASSQLSGGASYEQYF. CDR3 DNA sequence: TGCGCCAGCAGCCAACTTAGCGGGGGGGCATCCTACGAGCAGTACTTC.